This entry concerns a single T cell receptor (beta chain). This specimen comes from a study of technical replicates of blood from a few donors. Clones were sequenced by immunoSEQ multiplex PCR, and TCRdb holds only the in-frame ones, with some missing. The profile shows more than 75,000 clones, 92% of them singletons. Trimming cost V 0 bases and J 3 bases; bases outside gene matches: 2. In germline, CDR1 is ENHRY, CDR2 SYGVKD. CDR3 length equals 16 residues. The sequencing sample was made of T cells isolated from PBMCs. The receptor was derived from a human donor in good health. The V and J genes are TRBV10-3 and TRBJ1-5; 10 bases map to TRBD1. In DNA, the CDR3 is TGTGCCATCAGTGAGTCGACAGGGGGCCCCAATCAGCCCCAGCATTTT. It specifies CAISESTGGPNQPQHF.